Following are 20 T cell receptor beta chains from one sample sequenced in a study of cytomegalovirus exposure and HLA in healthy donors. Assay: immunoSEQ multiplex PCR; the TCRdb copy retains only in-frame clones and omits some. The sample shows about 130,000 clones, over 80% of them seen only once. The sequenced sample consisted of PBMCs. The receptors shown here come from a woman younger than 45 in good health and CMV-seropositive.

V is TRBV6-5 and J is TRBJ2-1; D gene unclear. The V end lost 4 bases, the J end lost 6 bases, and 16 bases lay between the germline ends. CDR3 length: 15 residues. The germline V gene encodes CDR1 MNHEY and CDR2 SVGAGI. CDR3 nucleotide sequence: TGTGCCAGCAGTTTTAACCTAGGTAGTGGCAATGAGCAGTTCTTC. It yields the protein CASSFNLGSGNEQFF.

CDR3 sequence reads: CASSRAGDSKNIQYF. The CDR3 region has the DNA TGTGCCAGCAGTCGCGCTGGGGACAGTAAAAACATTCAGTACTTC. This sequence joins TRBV28 and TRBJ2-4; 7 nucleotides match TRBD1. The CDR3 runs 15 residues. J was trimmed by 4 bases and V by 5 bases; bases with no gene match: 8. Germline CDR1 and CDR2: MDHEN and SYDVKM.

The rearrangement uses TRBV28 and TRBJ1-3; weak D call: TRBD1 (5 bases). Germline CDR1 reads MDHEN; CDR2 reads SYDVKM. Trimming left V 8 bases short and J 0 bases short, with 20 bases between. The CDR3 totals 17 residues. The CDR3 sequence is CASQIGVGGVSGNTIYF. CDR3 nucleotide sequence: TGTGCCAGCCAAATTGGGGTCGGGGGGGTCTCTGGAAACACCATATATTTT.

This clone was observed a single time. In DNA, the CDR3 is TGTGCCATTAGACCGGGACAGGAATCAGTCAGCACTGAAGCTTTCTTT. It codes for CAIRPGQESVSTEAFF. This chain uses TRBV10-3 with TRBJ1-1, with 8 bases aligning to TRBD1. The germline V gene has CDR1 ENHRY and CDR2 SYGVKD. V lost 9 bases, J lost 4 bases, and 16 bases stayed unmatched. This CDR3 has 16 residues.

The genes are TRBV12-2 and TRBJ2-5; no check of the table's D call, TRBD1, against the DNA was made. TRBV12-2 is deemed a pseudogene. The CDR3 is made up of 15 amino acids. For the CDR3, the DNA is TGTGCAAGTCGCTTAAAAAACAGGGGGCGAGAGACCCAGTACTTC. This codes for CASRLKNRGRETQYF.

The chain couples TRBV28 to TRBJ1-5; D is undetermined. From germline, CDR1 is MDHEN and CDR2 SYDVKM. This CDR3 is built from 13 residues. The V end lost 2 bases, the J end lost 7 bases, and 9 bases lay between the germline ends. The CDR3 loop reads CASSLNGVQPQHF. As DNA, the CDR3 is TGTGCCAGCAGTTTAAACGGGGTGCAGCCCCAGCATTTT.

This sequence joins TRBV5-1 and TRBJ1-1; 7 bases match TRBD1. The CDR3 has 18 amino acids. Germline CDR1 is SGHRS and CDR2 is YFSETQ. With 5 bases clipped from V and 0 bases from J, the junction kept 16 bases outside the gene matches. In nucleotides, the CDR3 is TGCGCCAGCAGGAAAAGACCCGGACAGGACATTATGAACACTGAAGCTTTCTTT. This gives the protein CASRKRPGQDIMNTEAFF. Filled out from reference TRBV5-1 and TRBJ1-1, the complete variable domain reads KAGVTQTPRYLIKTRGQQVTLSCSPISGHRSVSWYQQTPGQGLQFLFEYFSETQRNKGNFPGRFSGRQFSNSRSEMNVSTLELGDSALYLCASRKRPGQDIMNTEAFFGQGTRLTVV.

This clone was observed at least ten times. The V gene is TRBV2, the J gene TRBJ2-7; no reliable D call. Between the trimmed V and J ends, which lost 8 bases and 6 bases, there was a span of 8 bases. The CDR3 has 10 residues. The germline V gene has CDR1 SNHLY and CDR2 FYNNEI. The CDR3 DNA sequence: TGTGCCAGCCGACGGGTCGAGCAGTACTTC. Protein sequence: CASRRVEQYF. Based on the CDR3 plus reference TRBV2 and TRBJ2-7, the full variable domain is EPEVTQTPSHQVTQMGQEVILRCVPISNHLYFYWYRQILGQKVEFLVSFYNNEISEKSEIFDDQFSVERPDGSNFTLKIRSTKLEDSAMYFCASRRVEQYFGPGTRLTVT.

The chain uses TRBV11-2 and TRBJ2-5; D possibly corresponds to TRBD2 (6 bases). From germline, CDR1 is SGHAT and CDR2 FQNNGV. V shed 5 bases and J shed 2 bases, with 12 bases lying between them. The CDR3 consists of 14 residues. CDR3 sequence reads: CASSVGRGQETQYF. DNA of the CDR3: TGTGCCAGCAGCGTCGGGCGGGGACAAGAGACCCAGTACTTC.

This chain uses TRBV4-1 with TRBJ1-5, with D unresolved. Germline V CDR1 and CDR2: MGHRA, YSYEKL. V was clipped by 2 bases and J by 6 bases, with 17 bases between them. The CDR3 length is 16 residues. The CDR3, as DNA: TGCGCCAGCAGCCAAACAATCGTCCGGGGTTCTCAGCCCCAGCATTTT. Translated: CASSQTIVRGSQPQHF.

The CDR3 bases are TGTGCCAGCAGTTTCCAGCGGGGGGTCTACAATGAGCAGTTCTTC. Translation gives CASSFQRGVYNEQFF. J is TRBJ2-1 and V is TRBV27; 9 nucleotides agree with TRBD2. The germline gives CDR1 MNHEY, CDR2 SMNVEV (reference sequence). After removal of 3 bases from V and 3 bases from J, the junction contained 3 bases not matched to a gene. The CDR3 has 15 amino acids.

This rearrangement joins TRBV10-3 to TRBJ1-1; 11 bases fit TRBD1. V shed 6 bases and J 0 bases; nucleotides not matched to a gene: 3. CDR1 and CDR2 from the germline V gene are ENHRY and SYGVKD. The CDR3 loop spans 15 amino acids. This CDR3 reads CAISGQGAMNTEAFF. The CDR3, as DNA: TGTGCCATCAGCGGACAGGGGGCCATGAACACTGAAGCTTTCTTT.

This clone was seen a few times. This chain connects TRBV4-2 to TRBJ2-7, with TRBD2 matching 7 bases. The CDR3 consists of 15 residues. Germline CDR1 reads LGHNA; CDR2 reads YNFKEQ. The V gene end was trimmed by 3 bases and the J gene end by 3 bases; junction bases not matched to a gene: 8. CDR3 nucleotide sequence: TGTGCCAGCAGCCAGGGCCGGGGGGAGCACTACGAGCAGTACTTC. Amino acids: CASSQGRGEHYEQYF.

The chain is built from TRBV11-2 and TRBJ1-3; the D is unclear. The CDR3 is 18 residues long. Trimming stripped 2 bases from V and 1 base from J, with 18 bases between. Germline V gives CDR1 SGHAT, CDR2 FQNNGV. CDR3 in amino acids: CASSLYPPGQRSGNTIYF. The CDR3 nucleotides read TGTGCCAGCAGCTTATATCCCCCCGGCCAGCGATCTGGAAACACCATATATTTT. The variable domain in full, completed from reference TRBV11-2 and TRBJ1-3, reads EAGVAQSPRYKIIEKRQSVAFWCNPISGHATLYWYQQILGQGPKLLIQFQNNGVVDDSQLPKDRFSAERLKGVDSTLKIQPAKLEDSAVYLCASSLYPPGQRSGNTIYFGEGSWLTVV.

The chain recombines TRBV28 with TRBJ2-2, with D unresolved. V lost 2 bases to trimming and J lost 6 bases, with 7 bases between them. This CDR3 is built from 13 residues. CDR1 and CDR2 from the germline V gene are MDHEN and SYDVKM. CDR3 region: CASSLPGSGELFF. The CDR3 region has the DNA TGTGCCAGCAGTTTACCCGGGTCCGGGGAGCTGTTTTTT. The full variable domain, rest sourced from reference TRBV28 and TRBJ2-2, is DVKVTQSSRYLVKRTGEKVFLECVQDMDHENMFWYRQDPGLGLRLIYFSYDVKMKEKGDIPEGYSVSREKKERFSLILESASTNQTSMYLCASSLPGSGELFFGEGSRLTVL.

The V gene is TRBV6-5, the J gene TRBJ2-5; 8 bases agree with TRBD1. Germline assignment: CDR1 MNHEY and CDR2 SVGAGI. The CDR3 runs 15 residues. The J segment lost 5 bases and the V segment lost 6 bases, leaving 11 bases of the junction unmatched. The CDR3 sequence is CASRTQGEPTETQYF. The CDR3 DNA reads TGTGCCAGCAGGACACAGGGGGAACCGACGGAGACCCAGTACTTC.

This chain links TRBV27 with TRBJ1-3, with a tentative D call TRBD1 (6 bases). Germline V gene lookup returns CDR1 MNHEY and CDR2 SMNVEV (reference sequence). The CDR3 runs to 12 residues. The V end lost 8 bases, the J end lost 7 bases, and 12 bases lay between the germline ends. CDR3 protein: CASLDRRNTIYF. As DNA, the CDR3 is TGTGCCAGCTTAGACAGGCGGAACACCATATATTTT.

V gene TRBV27 combines with J gene TRBJ2-3; TRBD1 matches at 7 bases. V trimming: 2 bases; J trimming: 1 base; junction bases outside the gene matches: 0. CDR1 and CDR2 (germline): MNHEY, SMNVEV (reference sequence). This CDR3 comprises 14 residues. The CDR3 is CASSLTGGTDTQYF. DNA of the CDR3: TGTGCCAGCAGTTTAACAGGGGGCACAGATACGCAGTATTTT.

This chain links TRBV19 with TRBJ1-1, with D possibly being TRBD1 (6 bases). V lost 7 bases and J lost 6, with 18 bases in between. The CDR3 length is 14 residues. Germline V CDR1 and CDR2: LNHDA, SQIVND (reference sequence). CDR3 sequence: CASTNMGASSEAFF. In DNA form, the CDR3 reads TGTGCCAGTACCAATATGGGGGCGTCCTCTGAAGCTTTCTTT. The whole variable domain, remainder taken from reference TRBV19 and TRBJ1-1, is DGGITQSPKYLFRKEGQNVTLSCEQNLNHDAMYWYRQDPGQGLRLIYYSQIVNDFQKGDIAEGYSVSREKKESFPLTVTSAQKNPTAFYLCASTNMGASSEAFFGQGTRLTVV.

The chain links TRBV6-6 to TRBJ2-1; 9 bases align to TRBD2. Germline CDR1 reads MNHNY; CDR2 reads SVGAGI (reference sequence). The CDR3 contains 16 residues. The V segment lost 7 bases and the J segment 4 bases; nucleotides outside the gene matches: 11. CDR3 region: CASIDPGGGAYNEQFF. The CDR3 nucleotides are TGTGCCAGCATCGACCCGGGCGGGGGGGCGTACAATGAGCAGTTCTTC.